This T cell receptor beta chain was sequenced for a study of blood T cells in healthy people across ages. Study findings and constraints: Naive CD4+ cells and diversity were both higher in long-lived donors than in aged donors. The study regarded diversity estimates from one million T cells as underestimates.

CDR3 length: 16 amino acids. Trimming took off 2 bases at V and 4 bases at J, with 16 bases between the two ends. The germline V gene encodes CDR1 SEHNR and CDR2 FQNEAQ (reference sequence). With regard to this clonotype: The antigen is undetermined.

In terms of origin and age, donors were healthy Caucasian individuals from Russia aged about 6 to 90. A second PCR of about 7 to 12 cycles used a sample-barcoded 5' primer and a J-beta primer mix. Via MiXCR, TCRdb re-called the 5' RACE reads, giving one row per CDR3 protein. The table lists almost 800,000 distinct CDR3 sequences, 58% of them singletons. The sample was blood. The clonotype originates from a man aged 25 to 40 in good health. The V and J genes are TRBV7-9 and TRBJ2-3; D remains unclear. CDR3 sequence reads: CASSLIEAENPDTQYF. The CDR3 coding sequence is TGTGCCAGCAGCTTAATCGAGGCCGAGAATCCAGATACGCAGTATTTT.